The TCR beta chain described here comes from a study of T cell responses to AZD1222 COVID-19 vaccine (dated by TCRdb to the early 2020s). Concerning the study at large: AZD1222 recipients whose second dose came at about 4 weeks and those whose second dose came at about 12 weeks were combined into one group, since spike-specific TCR depth and breadth did not differ between the two schedules. TCR sequencing was performed for 230 to 250 trial participants, of whom around 200 were given two doses of AZD1222 and 26 were given two doses of MenACWY control vaccine. Trial participants were enrolled into age subgroups of 18-55, 56-69 and 70-plus years, which contained around 140, 26 and 57 TCR-sequenced participants, respectively.

General study outcomes and caveats: Participants were mostly white British, with more females than males. The authors suggested clonal diversity may have been underestimated. CD4 TCRs associated with the vaccine covered the entire spike protein, and the dominant responses were in regions 160-218 and 743-854. After two AZD1222 doses, spike-specific TCR breadth and depth were significantly higher than at day 0 and than in MenACWY recipients. Because no samples from the day 14 peak response were available, repertoires could be characterized only after the peak T cell response. Conclusions about previously exposed vaccinees were limited because only six AZD1222 recipients were SARS-CoV-2 seropositive at baseline. In the small 56-69-year group, the increase in depth fell short of significance, most likely because of low power. Reportedly, almost half of the unique spike-specific TCRs recognized epitopes lying outside the regions that are mutated in the B.1.351 and B.1.1.7 variants.

The CDR3 starts with the cysteine, ends with the phenylalanine, and has 15 residues. This entry keeps only the CDR3 DNA: 45 bases, framed from base 1. Via the germline V gene (reference sequence), CDR1 is LGHDT and CDR2 YNNKEL. The V and J ends are trimmed by 1 base and 5 bases, leaving 11 bases between them. With regard to this clone: No antigen is known for it. No much larger clone exists at a distance of one base, and base qualities are not known.

The CDR3 regions of human TCRbeta chains were subjected to immunosequencing. The original pipeline was this. TCRs in the repertoires were matched against a reference library of SARS-CoV-2-specific TCRs that had been generated with the MIRA antigen-specificity platform. Breadth was defined as the fraction of unique TCRs that were SARS-CoV-2-associated. Depth was defined as the fraction of total T cells that were SARS-CoV-2-associated. Each spike-specific TCR was assigned to its reactive spike region and to a CD4 or CD8 class using the MIRA data. Log10-transformed breadth and depth values were compared by one-way ANOVA with Sidak's multiple comparisons tests. The table comes from immuneACCESS by way of TCRdb, which keeps in-frame sequences with V and J called. Part of the clones is missing from these tables; in studies checked, under half for an unresolved V gene and the rest for unknown reasons. Clonal size and the V and J genes are those of that table, whereas D and trimming came from the DNA. This sample has about 93,000 clones in its table, and about 86% of those were observed once. The ten largest clones add up to about 8% of the sample.

The label giving this sample's time point can be read as: baseline before first vaccination. The vaccinee samples were drawn from two UK trials, COV001 and COV002, one of which was a single-blind randomized controlled phase 2/3 trial testing AZD1222 (ChAdOx1 nCoV-19) in healthy adults. For TCRbeta chain sequencing, PBMC samples from trial participants were taken at day 0 and at day 28 after the second dose. The receptor was isolated from an adult in good health. The material sequenced was peripheral blood, taken on day 0 of AZD1222 vaccination. Recombination linked TRBV3-1 (or the pseudogene TRBV3-2) to TRBJ2-2; the D segment could be TRBD2, given 5 matching bases. The CDR3 amino acid sequence is: CASSQGGVGTGELFF. The sequenced DNA is TGTGCCAGCAGCCAAGGGGGAGTTGGGACCGGGGAGCTGTTTTTT.